This T cell receptor (beta chain) was captured by sequencing in a study of shared clonotypes between healthy human individuals. The CDR3 covers 13 residues. The germline V gene encodes CDR1 MDHEN and CDR2 SYDVKM. The V and J ends lost 2 bases and 3 bases respectively, with 7 bases between them. In the authors' workflow: Junction-only immunoSEQ sequences carried no quality scores, so filtering differed. TCRdb keeps only in-frame clones here, not all; method: immunoSEQ multiplex PCR. D and trimming come from the DNA, and the V and J calls and clone size come from that table. The sample lists about 480,000 clones, about 75% occurring once.

Sequencing was done on a sample of PBMCs. The TCR originated in a woman in her thirties or forties in good health. Some clones in this sample may be carry-over from other donors' samples. V and J are TRBV28 and TRBJ1-1, with unresolved D. CDR3 residues: CASSLTVDTEAFF. The CDR3 region has the DNA TGTGCCAGCAGTTTAACCGTAGACACTGAAGCTTTCTTT.